This TCR beta chain was recovered during a study of cytomegalovirus exposure and HLA in healthy donors. Study-wide context: Among 398 genotyped donors, around 81% fell in the Caucasian-associated ancestry cluster.

PCR employed 60 Vbeta and 13 Jbeta primers. TCRdb's copy holds only in-frame clones and misses some; the assay was immunoSEQ multiplex PCR. This table has about 210,000 clones, around four fifths appearing once. On this clone itself: Antigen: not known.

Notes on the study in general: According to an earlier analysis, most TCR beta V segments yielded productive rearrangements about 87% or about 30% of the time. Several of the most significant clusters were apparently associated with common viral pathogens in a later analysis. A cluster of highly shared sequence variants was likely a sequencing artifact.

Germline loops: CDR1 SGHTA, CDR2 FQGNSA. The CDR3 spans 18 residues. V gave up 2 bases and J gave up 4 bases; unmatched junction bases: 12. The clonotype comes from a man in his forties in good health and CMV-seropositive. The gene calls are TRBV7-2 and TRBJ2-5; 11 bases line up with TRBD2. The sequencing sample was made of PBMCs. Here the CDR3 reads CASSLNGLAGVMGETQYF. CDR3 sequence (DNA): TGTGCCAGCAGCTTAAACGGACTAGCGGGTGTGATGGGAGAGACCCAGTACTTC.